The 13 T cell receptor beta chains below all came from one sample that was sequenced in a study of T cell responses to AZD1222 COVID-19 vaccine. Libraries were prepared by immunoSEQ multiplex PCR; TCRdb keeps only in-frame clonotypes and omits some of them. The repertoire consists of 190,000 or so clones, with approximately 93% occurring once and the leading ten covering approximately 3.4%. The sample was peripheral blood, taken 28 days after the second AZD1222 dose. All receptors come from an adult who received the AZD1222 COVID-19 vaccine.

The V call is TRBV28, the J call TRBJ1-1; 8 nucleotides align to TRBD1. V shed 6 bases and J 7 bases; nucleotides not matched to a gene: 4. CDR1 MDHEN and CDR2 SYDVKM come from the germline V gene. The CDR3 contains 12 residues. The CDR3 reads CASRGQENEAFF. CDR3 in DNA: TGTGCCAGCAGGGGACAGGAGAATGAAGCTTTCTTT. Full variable domain (missing parts from reference TRBV28 and TRBJ1-1): DVKVTQSSRYLVKRTGEKVFLECVQDMDHENMFWYRQDPGLGLRLIYFSYDVKMKEKGDIPEGYSVSREKKERFSLILESASTNQTSMYLCASRGQENEAFFGQGTRLTVV.

The rearrangement links TRBV7-9 to TRBJ2-1, with D possibly being TRBD1 (5 bases). Germline CDR1 reads SEHNR; CDR2 reads FQNEAQ (reference sequence). The CDR3 has 13 amino acids. The V end lost 3 bases, the J end lost 5 bases, and 8 bases lay between the germline ends. The CDR3 sequence is CASSFRGNNEQFF. For the CDR3, the DNA is TGTGCCAGCAGCTTTAGGGGAAACAATGAGCAGTTCTTC.

The CDR3 nucleotides read TGTGCCAGCAGTTCCGCACTCGACGTCCCTTTCTTT. Translated, it gives CASSSALDVPFF. The chain carries TRBV28 and TRBJ1-1, with D unresolved. CDR1 MDHEN and CDR2 SYDVKM come from the germline V gene. Trimming pared 4 bases from V and 12 bases from J, leaving 15 bases between. The CDR3 has 12 residues.

This rearrangement joins TRBV9 to TRBJ2-1, with TRBD2 as a possible D gene (6 bases). Looked up from germline, CDR1 is SGDLS and CDR2 is YYNGEE. This CDR3 comprises 15 residues. V was trimmed by 3 bases and J by 7 bases, leaving 17 bases between them. CDR3 DNA: TGTGCCAGCAGCGGCCGACTAGGGGTGGGAAATGAGCAGTTCTTC. Translating gives CASSGRLGVGNEQFF.

The CDR3 region has the DNA TGTGCCAGCAGTGGGGACAAGGGAAATCAGCCCCAGCATTTT. Encoded protein: CASSGDKGNQPQHF. The gene calls are TRBV2 and TRBJ1-5; possibly TRBD1 for D (6 bases). The germline V gene encodes CDR1 SNHLY and CDR2 FYNNEI. V was shortened by 4 bases and J by 4 bases, with 11 bases between the two germline ends. The CDR3 sequence is 14 residues long.

The DNA of the CDR3 is TGTGCCAGCAGCTCTATTCTGGACAGGGCCACAGATACGCAGTATTTT. This translates into CASSSILDRATDTQYF. The chain joins TRBV5-4 to TRBJ2-3, with TRBD1 matching over 8 bases. Germline V gene data show CDR1 as SGHNT and CDR2 as YYREEE (reference sequence). The CDR3 runs 16 residues. J was trimmed by 2 bases and V by 3 bases; bases with no gene match: 8.

This clone was recorded once. The gene calls are TRBV7-3 and TRBJ1-2; TRBD1 agrees at 7 bases. Germline loops: CDR1 SGHTA, CDR2 FQGTGA. Trimming removed 0 bases from V and 9 bases from J; junction bases left unmatched: 4. The CDR3 loop spans 13 amino acids. Here the CDR3 DNA reads TGTGCCAGCAGCTTAACTAAAGGGGGCAGCTACACCTTC. Its translation: CASSLTKGGSYTF. The full variable domain, completed using reference TRBV7-3 and TRBJ1-2, is GAGVSQTPSNKVTEKGKYVELRCDPISGHTALYWYRQSLGQGPEFLIYFQGTGAADDSGLPNDRFFAVRPEGSVSTLKIQRTERGDSAVYLCASSLTKGGSYTFGSGTRLTVV.

V usage is TRBV5-1 and J usage is TRBJ2-6; no clear D gene. Germline CDR1 is SGHRS and CDR2 is YFSETQ. Trimming pared 5 bases from V and 0 bases from J, leaving 6 bases between. The CDR3 has 14 residues. This CDR3 is CASSGDSGANVLTF. The CDR3 bases are TGCGCCAGCAGTGGCGACTCTGGGGCCAACGTCCTGACTTTC.

J is TRBJ1-4 and V is TRBV29-1; D unclear. The CDR3 sequence is 14 residues long. Between the trimmed V and J ends, which lost 5 bases and 0 bases, there was a span of 10 bases. Germline values: CDR1 SQVTM, CDR2 ANQGSEA. CDR3 region: CSVRAAATNEKLFF. The DNA for the CDR3 is TGCAGCGTTCGGGCCGCAGCAACTAATGAAAAACTGTTTTTT.

J is TRBJ2-7 and V is TRBV24-1; D is uncertain. Germline V gene sequence: CDR1 KGHDR, CDR2 SFDVKD. The V gene lost 4 bases and the J gene lost 5 bases, with 8 bases spanning the gap. The CDR3 consists of 12 residues. The CDR3 DNA reads TGTGCCACCAGTGACCTACGGAACGAGCAGTACTTC. As protein: CATSDLRNEQYF.

The chain is built from TRBV28 and TRBJ2-3; D might be TRBD2 (6 bases). This CDR3 comprises 11 residues. V lost 11 bases and J lost 0, with 6 bases in between. Germline CDR1 reads MDHEN; CDR2 reads SYDVKM. In DNA form, the CDR3 reads TGTGCCGGAGGGAGCACAGATACGCAGTATTTT. It encodes CAGGSTDTQYF.

The chain joins TRBV7-2 to TRBJ1-2; 10 bases fit TRBD1. The trim removed 3 bases at V and 6 bases at J, leaving 4 bases unmatched. The V gene's germline CDR1 is SGHTA and CDR2 FQGNSA. The length of the CDR3 is 14 residues. CDR3 sequence (DNA): TGTGCCAGCAGCTTGTGGGACAGGGGACATGGCTACACCTTC. It is translated as CASSLWDRGHGYTF.

The chain links TRBV2 to TRBJ1-3, with 12 positions matching TRBD1. The CDR3 loop spans 16 amino acids. Germline CDR1 is SNHLY and CDR2 is FYNNEI. With 11 bases clipped from V and 4 bases from J, the junction kept 12 bases outside the gene matches. The CDR3 protein is CAVRDRGLLSGNTIYF. Written as DNA, the CDR3 is TGTGCCGTCCGGGACAGGGGGCTCCTGTCCGGAAACACCATATATTTT.